This record looks at one T cell receptor beta chain sequence and its context. As yet, its antigen is unknown. This sample is drawn from a study of cytomegalovirus exposure and HLA in healthy donors. Overall study findings and caveats: Many donors shared some public TCRs, even though most TCR sequences were rare. Immune exposure was documented only through CMV serostatus. Reportedly, HLA-A and HLA-B alleles of most subjects were accurately predicted from TCR beta.

The PCR made use of 60 Vbeta and 13 Jbeta primers. Method: immunoSEQ multiplex PCR; TCRdb's copy keeps in-frame clones and lacks some. The table has approximately 160,000 clones, 77% seen once; the top ten hold approximately 1.5%. The CDR3 loop spans 14 amino acids. The ends were cut back, 6 bases at V and 1 base at J, with 12 bases in the middle. Germline-derived CDR1 and CDR2 are SGHAT and FQNNGV. The chain carries TRBV11-2 and TRBJ1-1; D might be TRBD1 (5 bases). The source of this sequence is a woman aged 30 to 39 in good health and CMV-seropositive. The source material was PBMCs. CDR3 sequence (DNA): TGTGCCAGCAGGATCGAAACAGGGAACACTGAAGCTTTCTTT. The encoded protein is CASRIETGNTEAFF.